The sequence of this T cell receptor (beta chain) was determined in a study of T-cell reconstitution after alpha-beta-depleted transplantation in children. V lost 4 bases, J lost 5 bases, and 5 bases stayed unmatched. Germline assignment: CDR1 SQVTM and CDR2 ANQGSEA. CDR3 size: 14 residues. TCRbeta library construction was performed incorporating unique molecular identifiers. TCRdb re-called the PCR reads through MiXCR, storing one row per CDR3 protein. The table lists approximately 250,000 distinct CDR3 sequences, about 25% of them singletons, with about 2.6% in the top ten. The J gene is TRBJ2-1, the V gene TRBV29-1; 10 positions agree with TRBD2. Material: PBMCs, obtained before TCRalphabeta/CD19-depleted stem cell transplant. This clonotype was sampled from a girl aged 2 to 10 with Fanconi anemia, due to receive a stem cell transplant. The CDR3 region has the DNA TGCAGCGTTGGGCTAGCGGGGGCTCACAATGAGCAGTTCTTC. It is translated as CSVGLAGAHNEQFF.